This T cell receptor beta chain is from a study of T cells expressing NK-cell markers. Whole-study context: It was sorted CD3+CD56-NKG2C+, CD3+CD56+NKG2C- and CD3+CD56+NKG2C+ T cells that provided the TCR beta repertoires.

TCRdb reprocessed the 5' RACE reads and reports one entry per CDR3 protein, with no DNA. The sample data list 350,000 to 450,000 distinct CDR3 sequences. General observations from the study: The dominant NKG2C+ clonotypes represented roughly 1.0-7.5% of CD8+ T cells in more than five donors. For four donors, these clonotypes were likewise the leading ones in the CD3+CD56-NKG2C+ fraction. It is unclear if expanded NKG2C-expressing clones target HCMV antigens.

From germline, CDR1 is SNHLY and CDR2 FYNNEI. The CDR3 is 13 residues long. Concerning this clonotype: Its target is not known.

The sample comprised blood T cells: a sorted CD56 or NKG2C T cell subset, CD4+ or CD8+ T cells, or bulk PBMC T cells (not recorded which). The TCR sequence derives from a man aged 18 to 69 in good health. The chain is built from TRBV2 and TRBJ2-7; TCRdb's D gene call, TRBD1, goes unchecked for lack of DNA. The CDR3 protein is CATQRSGQGGQYF.